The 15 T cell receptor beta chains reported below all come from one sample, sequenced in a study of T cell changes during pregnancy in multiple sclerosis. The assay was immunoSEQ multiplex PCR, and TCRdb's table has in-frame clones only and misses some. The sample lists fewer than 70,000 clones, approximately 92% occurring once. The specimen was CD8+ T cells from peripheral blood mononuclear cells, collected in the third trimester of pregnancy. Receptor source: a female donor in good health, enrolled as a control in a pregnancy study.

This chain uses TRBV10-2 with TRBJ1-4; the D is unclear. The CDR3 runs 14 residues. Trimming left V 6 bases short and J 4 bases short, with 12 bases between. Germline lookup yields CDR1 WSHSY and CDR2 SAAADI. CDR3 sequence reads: CASSERGINEKLFF. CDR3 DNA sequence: TGCGCCAGCAGCGAGAGAGGAATTAATGAAAAACTGTTTTTT.

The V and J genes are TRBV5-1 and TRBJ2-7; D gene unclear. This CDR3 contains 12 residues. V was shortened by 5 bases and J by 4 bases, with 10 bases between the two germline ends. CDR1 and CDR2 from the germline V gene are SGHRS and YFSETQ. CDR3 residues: CASRSGGYEQYF. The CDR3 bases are TGCGCCAGCAGATCCGGCGGATACGAGCAGTACTTC.

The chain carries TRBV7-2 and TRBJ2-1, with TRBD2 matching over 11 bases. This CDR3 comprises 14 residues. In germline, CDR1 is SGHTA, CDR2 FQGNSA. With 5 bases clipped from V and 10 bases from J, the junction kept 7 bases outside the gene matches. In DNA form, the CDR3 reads TGTGCCAGCAGCCTTAGCGGGGGGGCCCCCGAGCAGTTCTTC. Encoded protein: CASSLSGGAPEQFF.

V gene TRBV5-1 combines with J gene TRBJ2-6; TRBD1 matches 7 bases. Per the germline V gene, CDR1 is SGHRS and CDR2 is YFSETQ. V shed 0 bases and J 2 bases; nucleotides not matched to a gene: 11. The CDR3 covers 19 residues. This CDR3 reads CASSLVQQGVNPGANVLTF. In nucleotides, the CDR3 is TGCGCCAGCAGCTTGGTCCAGCAGGGGGTCAATCCTGGGGCCAACGTCCTGACTTTC. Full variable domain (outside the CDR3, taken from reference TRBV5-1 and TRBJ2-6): KAGVTQTPRYLIKTRGQQVTLSCSPISGHRSVSWYQQTPGQGLQFLFEYFSETQRNKGNFPGRFSGRQFSNSRSEMNVSTLELGDSALYLCASSLVQQGVNPGANVLTFGAGSRLTVL.

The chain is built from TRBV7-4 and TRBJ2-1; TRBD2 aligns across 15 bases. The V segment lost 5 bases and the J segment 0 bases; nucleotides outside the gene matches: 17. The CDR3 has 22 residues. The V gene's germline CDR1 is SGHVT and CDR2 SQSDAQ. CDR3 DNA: TGTGCCAGCAGCCCGCGGACTAGCGGGGGGGGAAAAGCGGGGAGCTCCTACAATGAGCAGTTCTTC. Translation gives CASSPRTSGGGKAGSSYNEQFF.

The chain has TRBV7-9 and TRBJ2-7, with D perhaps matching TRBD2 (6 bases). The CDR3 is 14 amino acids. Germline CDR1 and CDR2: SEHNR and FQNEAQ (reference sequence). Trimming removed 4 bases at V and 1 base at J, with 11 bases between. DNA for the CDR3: TGTGCCAGCAGCTCGCGGGACGGATCCTACGAGCAGTACTTC. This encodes CASSSRDGSYEQYF.

CDR3 DNA sequence: TGTGCCAGCAGCAACTCCTACGAGCAGTACTTC. Translating it yields CASSNSYEQYF. The chain uses TRBV6-5 and TRBJ2-7; D is undetermined. Deletions cut 6 bases from V and 0 bases from J, with 3 bases between. Looked up from germline, CDR1 is MNHEY and CDR2 is SVGAGI. This CDR3 has 11 amino acids.

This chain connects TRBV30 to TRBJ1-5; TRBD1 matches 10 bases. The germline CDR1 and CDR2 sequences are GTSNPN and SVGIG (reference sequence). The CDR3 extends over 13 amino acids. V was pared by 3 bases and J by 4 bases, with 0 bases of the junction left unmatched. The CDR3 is CAWRGQGNQPQHF. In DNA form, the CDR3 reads TGTGCCTGGAGGGGACAGGGGAATCAGCCCCAGCATTTT. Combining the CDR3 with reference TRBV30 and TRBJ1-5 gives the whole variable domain SQTIHQWPATLVQPVGSPLSLECTVEGTSNPNLYWYRQAAGRGLQLLFYSVGIGQISSEVPQNLSASRPQDRQFILSSKKLLLSDSGFYLCAWRGQGNQPQHFGDGTRLSIL.

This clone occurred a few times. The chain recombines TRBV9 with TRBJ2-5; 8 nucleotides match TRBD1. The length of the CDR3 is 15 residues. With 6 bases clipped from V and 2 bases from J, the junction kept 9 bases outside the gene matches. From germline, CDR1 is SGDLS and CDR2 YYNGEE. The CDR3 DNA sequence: TGTGCCAGCACCCCCGGGACAGGAATTCAAGAGACCCAGTACTTC. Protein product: CASTPGTGIQETQYF.

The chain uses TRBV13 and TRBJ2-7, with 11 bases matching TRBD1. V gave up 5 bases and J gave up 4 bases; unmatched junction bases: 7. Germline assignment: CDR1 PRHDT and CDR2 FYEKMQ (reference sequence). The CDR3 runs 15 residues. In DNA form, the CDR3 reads TGTGCCAGCAGCATTCCGGGACAGGGGGGGTACGAGCAGTACTTC. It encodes CASSIPGQGGYEQYF.

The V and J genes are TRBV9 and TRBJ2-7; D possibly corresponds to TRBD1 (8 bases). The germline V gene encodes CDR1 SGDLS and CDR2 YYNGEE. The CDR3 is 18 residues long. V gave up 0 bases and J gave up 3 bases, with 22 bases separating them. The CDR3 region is CASSVGGGDRTYHYEQYF. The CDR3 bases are TGTGCCAGCAGCGTAGGGGGAGGGGACAGGACATACCACTACGAGCAGTACTTC.

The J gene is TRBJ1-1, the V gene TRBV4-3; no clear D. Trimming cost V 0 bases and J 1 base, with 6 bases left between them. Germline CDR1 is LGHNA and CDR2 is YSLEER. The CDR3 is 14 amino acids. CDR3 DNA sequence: TGCGCCAGCAGCCAAGACGGTACGAACACTGAAGCTTTCTTT. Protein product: CASSQDGTNTEAFF.

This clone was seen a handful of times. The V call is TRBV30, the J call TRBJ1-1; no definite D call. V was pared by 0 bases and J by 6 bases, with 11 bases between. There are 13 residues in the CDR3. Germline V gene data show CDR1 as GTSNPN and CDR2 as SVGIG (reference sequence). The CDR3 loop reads CAWSVQGGSEAFF. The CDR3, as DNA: TGTGCCTGGAGTGTACAAGGAGGGTCTGAAGCTTTCTTT.

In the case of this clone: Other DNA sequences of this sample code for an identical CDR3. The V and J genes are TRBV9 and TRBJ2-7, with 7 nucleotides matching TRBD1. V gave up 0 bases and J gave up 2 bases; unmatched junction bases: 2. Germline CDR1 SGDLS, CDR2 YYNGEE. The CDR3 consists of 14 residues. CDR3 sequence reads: CASSVGQGAYEQYF. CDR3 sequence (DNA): TGTGCCAGCAGCGTAGGTCAGGGGGCCTACGAGCAGTACTTC.

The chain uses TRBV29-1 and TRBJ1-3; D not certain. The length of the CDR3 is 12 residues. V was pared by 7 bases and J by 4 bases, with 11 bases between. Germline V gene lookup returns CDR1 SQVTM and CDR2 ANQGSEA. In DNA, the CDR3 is TGCAGCGCTATCCTCTCCGGAAACACCATATATTTT. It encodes CSAILSGNTIYF. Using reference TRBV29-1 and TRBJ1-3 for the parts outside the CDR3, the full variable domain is SAVISQKPSRDICQRGTSLTIQCQVDSQVTMMFWYRQQPGQSLTLIATANQGSEATYESGFVIDKFPISRPNLTFSTLTVSNMSPEDSSIYLCSAILSGNTIYFGEGSWLTVV.